Sequencing of this T cell receptor (beta chain) was carried out in a study of long-term antiretroviral therapy in people with HIV. Broader study findings: Clones with expansion before ART led the repertoire at all time points.

A remark on this clone: Its antigen is not identified.

A v3.0 immunoSEQ assay was performed at survey level. Assay: immunoSEQ multiplex PCR; the TCRdb copy retains only in-frame clones and omits some. The table lists 35,000 or so clones, about 85% of them singletons, with about 5.3% in the top ten. V dropped 2 bases and J dropped 4 bases, with 12 bases sitting between them. The CDR3 totals 14 residues. The germline gives CDR1 MNHEY, CDR2 SVGAGI. The chain links TRBV6-5 to TRBJ2-7; D unclear. The receptor's source is a woman in her thirties with HIV. Sequencing was performed on unsorted PBMCs, taken roughly 2.9 years before starting antiretroviral therapy. The CDR3 loop is CASSYREWAYEQYF. For the CDR3, the DNA is TGTGCCAGCAGTTACAGGGAATGGGCTTACGAGCAGTACTTC.